The table lists the clone carrying this T cell receptor (beta chain) with a few counts. Being one base from a much bigger clone, this may be a read error. Other DNA sequences in the sample encode the same CDR3. Thyroid surgery was performed in patients who had received no treatment beforehand. These data originate in a study of metastatic and nonmetastatic thyroid tumors. Background on the study: Repertoires were compared across blood and tumor or nodule tissue from malignant and benign thyroid patients.

This CDR3 has 18 amino acids. Germline values: CDR1 SGHAT, CDR2 FQDESV (reference sequence). Trimming left V 4 bases short and J 8 bases short, with 27 bases between. In the authors' methods: It was from CDR3 differences across clinicopathological groups that a distant-metastasis classifier for papillary thyroid cancer was built. Using MiXCR, TCRdb re-called clones from the PCR reads. None of the V and J calls come from the authors' own analysis; TCRdb made them. The sample includes roughly 59,000 clones, about a sixth seen only once; the top ten take about a tenth. The receptor was isolated from a male donor with papillary thyroid cancer or a benign thyroid nodule (not recorded which). Some clones in this sample may be carry-over from other donors' samples. The chain carries TRBV11-1 and TRBJ2-1, with D possibly matching TRBD2 (7 bases). Sequences were obtained from blood. CDR3 loop: CASSSSPVGVAGAHEQFF. Written as DNA, the CDR3 is TGTGCCAGCAGCTCGTCACCCGTAGGTGTTGCGGGGGCCCATGAGCAGTTCTTC.